This T cell receptor (beta chain) was sequenced during a study of blood T cells in healthy people across ages (dated by TCRdb to about 2015). With respect to the entire study: In model experiments, template switching captured about one uniquely barcoded TCR beta cDNA molecule for every two T cells. The study measured age-related changes in TCR beta repertoire diversity using deep sequencing normalized with unique cDNA molecular identifiers. The donors were split into four age groups: young (average 16 years), middle-aged (about 40), aged (roughly 60) and long-lived (approximately 80). Using the same blood draw, the study looked at two additional independent replicas of 1 million unique cDNA reads for two donors, one aged 18 to 30 and the other aged 80 or older. To avoid experimental bias, donors of different ages were spread randomly across the sequencing lanes. Here is what the overall study found, with its caveats: Estimates of total diversity based on one million sequenced T cells were regarded as lower bounds and as underestimates. Since profiling was done on bulk unsorted PBMCs, naive and antigen-experienced compartments could not be conclusively compared. The CMV infection status of donors was not known, potentially confounding age-related changes in expanded clonotypes. Compared with the aged group, the long-lived group had more naive CD4+ T cells, fewer expanded clones and increased TCR diversity, suggesting age selection. The percentage of naive T cells measured by flow cytometry correlated strongly with observed TCR beta diversity. Observed TCR beta diversity per million T cells fell roughly linearly with age, and a significant reduction was already apparent by age roughly 41.

The library relied on 5' RACE. A second PCR of roughly 6 to 12 cycles was performed with a sample-barcoded 5' primer and a J-beta primer mix. A template-switch 5' adaptor carrying 12 random nucleotides introduced a unique molecular identifier onto each TCR beta cDNA molecule. Each sample yielded at least 3 million CDR3-containing paired-end reads. First-strand cDNA synthesis was performed from all RNA using the Mint cDNA synthesis kit, with priming by a TRBC-specific oligonucleotide. All cDNA was treated with uracil-DNA glycosylase and then went through a first 18-cycle PCR with the universal primers M1SS and BC2_uni_R. From the authors' description of their analysis: Each sample was normalized by randomly selecting 1 million high-quality reads, each carrying a distinct molecular identifier. Reads with shared molecular identifiers were discarded instead of being binned into consensus sequences. MiTCR, run with a Q25 quality threshold and the strictest error-elimination algorithm, handled CDR3 identification, clonotype clustering and error correction. A nonparametric unseen species model with Euler transformation was used to estimate lower-bound total TCR beta diversity. The public reads were quality trimmed at Q25 with fastp and then assembled into clones with MiXCR by TCRdb, keeping productive beta chains. For every CDR3 protein sequence, its rows merge into one entry that carries the most common genes and DNA. It is TCRdb's table, rather than the study itself, that gives the V and J calls and clone size. The sample table records around 1,900,000 distinct CDR3 sequences; more than 35% of these occur just once. The ten top clones hold around 23% of the sample.

V was cut back by 5 bases and J by 0 bases, leaving a gap of 12 bases between them. As encoded in the germline V gene, CDR1 is SGHRS while CDR2 is YFSETQ. The CDR3 has 14 amino acids, counting the end cysteine and phenylalanine. The sequence is cut down to CDR3 DNA, 42 bases in frame from base 1. Systemically healthy Caucasian individuals from Russia, 39 in total and aged roughly 6 to 95 years, were included as donors. Each donor gave approximately 9.3 milliliters of peripheral blood, collected into EDTA-treated Vacutainer tubes. Ficoll-Paque density-gradient centrifugation was used to isolate PBMCs, with at least 6.5 million per sample. Trizol reagent was used to extract total RNA from PBMCs, with at least 5.5 micrograms per sample. For every donor, flow cytometry on a PBMC aliquot measured the percentage of naive CD45RAhigh/CD27high T cells. This clonotype came up once. Its target antigen remains unknown. Base qualities were left out, and no much larger clone turns up one base away.

The chain is made from TRBV5-1 and TRBJ2-7; no D gene is confidently identified. Specimen: blood. This receptor was obtained from a human donor in good health. The CDR3 amino acid sequence is: CASRLSRNSYEQYF. The DNA sequence follows: TGCGCCAGCAGATTAAGCAGAAACTCCTACGAGCAGTACTTC. Reference TRBV5-1 and TRBJ2-7 proteins supply the regions before and after the CDR3; the full variable domain is: KAGVTQTPRYLIKTRGQQVTLSCSPISGHRSVSWYQQTPGQGLQFLFEYFSETQRNKGNFPGRFSGRQFSNSRSEMNVSTLELGDSALYLCASRLSRNSYEQYFGPGTRLTVT.